The text below deals with one T cell receptor beta chain. This entry comes from a study of blood T cell repertoires in COVID-19. Study-wide context: Acute and convalescent COVID-19 samples came from the United States, Italy and Spain. Sample material is recorded as cDNA or gDNA derived from T cells, B-cell-depleted T cells, or PBMCs.

Trimming at V came to 8 bases and at J to 5 bases, leaving 10 bases not matched to a gene. There are 14 residues in the CDR3. Per the germline V gene, CDR1 is MNHEY and CDR2 is SVGAGI. In the original workflow: Nucleated cell counts were estimated from reference gene primer amplification. Sequencing used immunoSEQ multiplex PCR; TCRdb keeps in-frame clones, though not all of them. V and J calls and clone size are given by that table; D and trimming were obtained from the DNA. The profile covers around 130,000 clones, with about 85% appearing a single time and 8% to 10% taken by the ten largest. The TCR comes from a man aged 35 to 55 with active or convalescent COVID-19. V usage is TRBV6-5 and J usage is TRBJ1-1; 8 positions match TRBD1. The sequencing sample was made of peripheral blood. The DNA for the CDR3 is TGTGCCAGCGGGGGACAGGCCCAACGGACTGAAGCTTTCTTT. Its protein product is CASGGQAQRTEAFF.